These 14 T cell receptor beta chains came from one sample sequenced in a study of T cell repertoires in cytomegalovirus infection (dated by TCRdb to the late 2010s). Instrument on record: Illumina HiSeq 1500. TCRdb took the public reads, trimmed them with fastp at Q25, ran MiXCR for clone calling and kept in-frame beta chains. Records with the same CDR3 protein are collapsed into one entry carrying the most frequent genes and DNA. The sample table lists approximately 500,000 distinct CDR3 sequences, 15% to 20% of them with a count of one. Of the sample, roughly a quarter is held by the ten largest clones. Sequences were obtained from CD8+ T cells from PBMCs. These receptors all stem from a human donor in good health (CMV status not recorded). Some clones in this sample may be carry-over from other donors' samples.

The CDR3 reads CASPGTDYNEQFF. DNA for the CDR3: TGTGCCAGCCCTGGGACAGACTACAATGAGCAGTTCTTC. V is TRBV2 and J is TRBJ2-1; 7 bases agree with TRBD1. Losses at the gene ends were 8 bases for V and 3 bases for J; bases not matched to a gene: 4. Germline loops: CDR1 SNHLY, CDR2 FYNNEI. The CDR3 extends over 13 amino acids.

The table lists this clonotype with many counts. V usage is TRBV12-5 and J usage is TRBJ2-7; a weak D match, TRBD1 (5 bases). The germline V and J ends were trimmed by 0 bases and 6 bases, with 12 bases remaining between them. The CDR3 loop spans 14 amino acids. Germline CDR1 reads LGHNT; CDR2 reads FRNRAP. CDR3 sequence: CASGLVQTGGEQYF. In DNA form, the CDR3 reads TGTGCTAGTGGTTTGGTACAAACAGGCGGCGAGCAGTACTTC.

This clonotype was counted many times. The rearrangement links TRBV2 to TRBJ2-7; TRBD2 aligns across 7 bases. This CDR3 spans 15 amino acids. Germline CDR1 is SNHLY and CDR2 is FYNNEI. Trimming at V came to 6 bases and at J to 1 base, leaving 9 bases not matched to a gene. Here the CDR3 reads CASSPRGLLSYEQYF. The DNA for the CDR3 is TGTGCCAGCAGCCCAAGGGGACTATTATCCTACGAGCAGTACTTC.

This clonotype was recorded once. The chain combines TRBV6-6 with TRBJ1-1; 8 bases agree with TRBD1. J gave up 4 bases and V 5 bases, and 6 bases lay outside the gene matches. Germline CDR1 is MNHNY and CDR2 is SVGAGI (reference sequence). The CDR3 runs 14 residues. The CDR3 here is CASSPTGAATEAFF. DNA of the CDR3: TGTGCCAGCAGTCCGACAGGGGCAGCCACTGAAGCTTTCTTT.

This chain uses TRBV15 with TRBJ2-7, with D possibly called TRBD1 or TRBD2 (6 bases each). Between the trimmed V and J ends, which lost 5 bases and 2 bases, there was a span of 13 bases. CDR1 is LNHNV and CDR2 is YYDKDF in the germline V gene (reference sequence). The CDR3 is 14 residues long. CDR3 residues: CATSLTEGAYEQYF. DNA of the CDR3: TGTGCCACCAGCCTAACGGAGGGGGCCTACGAGCAGTACTTC.

The chain joins TRBV11-2 to TRBJ2-5; no definite D call. V gave up 3 bases and J gave up 4 bases, with 9 bases separating them. Germline CDR1 SGHAT, CDR2 FQNNGV. The CDR3 runs 13 residues. The CDR3 DNA follows: TGTGCCAGCAGCTTTCGTCAGAGAGAGACCCAGTACTTC. Encoded protein: CASSFRQRETQYF.

This clonotype turned up a few times. The genes are TRBV9 and TRBJ2-1, with D unresolved. Trimming stripped 4 bases from V and 8 bases from J, with 19 bases between. Germline CDR1 and CDR2: SGDLS and YYNGEE. CDR3 size: 15 residues. The CDR3 coding sequence is TGTGCCAGCAGCTCCCCCCTGACCCTTAGCCATGAGCAGTTCTTC. Its protein is CASSSPLTLSHEQFF. Full variable domain (remainder filled in from reference TRBV9 and TRBJ2-1): DSGVTQTPKHLITATGQRVTLRCSPRSGDLSVYWYQQSLDQGLQFLIQYYNGEERAKGNILERFSAQQFPDLHSELNLSSLELGDSALYFCASSSPLTLSHEQFFGPGTRLTVL.

The rearrangement joins TRBV12-5 to TRBJ2-7; D perhaps matches TRBD1 (6 bases). Germline V gene data show CDR1 as LGHNT and CDR2 as FRNRAP. V dropped 2 bases and J dropped 0 bases, with 14 bases sitting between them. The CDR3 is 16 residues long. The CDR3 loop reads CASGLPRDMSSYEQYF. For the CDR3, the DNA is TGTGCTAGTGGTTTGCCCCGGGACATGAGCTCCTACGAGCAGTACTTC.

Only a few counts were recorded for this clonotype. The chain recombines TRBV6-5 with TRBJ1-1, with D maybe TRBD1 (5 bases). The CDR3 totals 16 residues. Per germline, CDR1 MNHEY and CDR2 SVGAGI. V was clipped by 0 bases and J by 3 bases, with 14 bases between them. CDR3 sequence (DNA): TGTGCCAGCAGTTACTCAGTGAGGGGAAAAGACACTGAAGCTTTCTTT. Its protein is CASSYSVRGKDTEAFF.

Only a few counts were recorded for this clonotype. The V call is TRBV6-6, the J call TRBJ2-7; TRBD1 agrees at 8 bases. V lost 5 bases and J lost 8; bases outside the gene matches: 8. Germline assignment: CDR1 MNHNY and CDR2 SVGAGI (reference sequence). This CDR3 is 13 amino acids long. The CDR3 nucleotides are TGTGCCAGCAGTGACCTGACAGGGGATAAGCAGTACTTC. It is translated as CASSDLTGDKQYF.

At least ten counts were recorded for this clonotype. V is TRBV20-1 and J is TRBJ1-2; maybe TRBD1 (5 bases). The CDR3 runs to 15 residues. Trimming cost V 0 bases and J 3 bases, with 14 bases left between them. Germline values: CDR1 DFQATT, CDR2 SNEGSKA (reference sequence). The CDR3 protein is CSAREGLTGYYGYTF. The CDR3 region has the DNA TGCAGTGCTAGAGAGGGGCTGACGGGATACTATGGCTACACCTTC.

The rearrangement uses TRBV28 and TRBJ2-7, with D unclear. The CDR3 is made up of 13 amino acids. Germline V gene lookup returns CDR1 MDHEN and CDR2 SYDVKM. V lost 3 bases to trimming and J lost 3 bases, with 9 bases between them. CDR3 in DNA: TGTGCCAGCAGTTTCGAACGGCTCTACGAGCAGTACTTC. Translation gives CASSFERLYEQYF.

This clonotype was counted many times. The gene calls are TRBV19 and TRBJ2-1; 10 positions match TRBD2. The CDR3 has 16 amino acids. The J segment lost 2 bases and the V segment lost 0 bases, leaving 1 base of the junction unmatched. Germline V lookup: CDR1 LNHDA, CDR2 SQIVND (reference sequence). CDR3 nucleotides: TGTGCCAGTAGTATAGATCTAGCGGGAGCCTACAATGAGCAGTTCTTC. Amino acid sequence: CASSIDLAGAYNEQFF.

The chain joins TRBV6-1 to TRBJ2-3, with no clear D. The CDR3 covers 14 residues. V shed 0 bases and J shed 5 bases, with 9 bases lying between them. Germline values: CDR1 MNHNS, CDR2 SASEGT. CDR3 region: CASSEAGELDTQYF. CDR3 DNA: TGTGCCAGCAGTGAAGCTGGGGAATTAGATACGCAGTATTTT.